This T cell receptor (beta chain) was sequenced during a study of shared clonotypes between healthy human individuals. As for this clone: One base separates it from a far larger clone, so it is likely a read error. The sample has other DNA sequences that encode this CDR3 too.

Germline CDR1 reads SNHLY; CDR2 reads FYNNEI. V lost 6 bases to trimming and J lost 4 bases, with 18 bases between them. The CDR3 has 15 amino acids. Each cell subset's genomic DNA was divided evenly among several immunoSEQ plates. Generated by immunoSEQ multiplex PCR, the TCRdb table keeps only in-frame clones and is missing some. The table includes approximately 470,000 clones, approximately 84% detected once. Source material: PBMCs. The chain couples TRBV2 to TRBJ2-5, with D possibly being TRBD1 (6 bases). This TCR was sampled from a woman aged 35 to 49 in good health. Some clones in this sample may be carry-over from other donors' samples. DNA of the CDR3: TGTGCCAGCAGCGCTATGGGTACAGGGATAGAGACCCAGTACTTC. Translating it yields CASSAMGTGIETQYF.